Presented here are 5 T cell receptor beta chains from one specimen sequenced in a study. MiXCR, applied by TCRdb to the 5' RACE reads, yields one record per CDR3 protein. The repertoire includes 4,500 to 5,500 distinct CDR3 sequences, roughly a third of them detected once, and about 48% sits in the top ten. What was sequenced was memory CD4+ T cells sorted from blood. The subset here: memory CD4+ T cells, CD4+CD45RO+CD25-. These receptors were taken from a female donor with breast cancer.

By sample share, this clonotype is medium-sized. The rearrangement links TRBV5-6 to TRBJ1-3; the D gene is possibly TRBD1 (6 bases). The CDR3 is made up of 14 amino acids. V lost 5 bases and J 4 bases, leaving 13 bases between the germline ends. The germline V gene encodes CDR1 SGHDT and CDR2 YYEEEE. The CDR3 sequence is CASRARTAGNTIYF. In DNA, the CDR3 is TGTGCCAGCAGGGCGAGGACAGCCGGAAACACCATATATTTT.

In its sample, this clonotype was seen many times. This chain joins TRBV11-3 and TRBJ2-2; no firm D call. The CDR3 loop spans 17 amino acids. Germline V lookup: CDR1 SGHNT, CDR2 YENEEA. Trimming left V 0 bases short and J 7 bases short, with 18 bases between. In DNA form, the CDR3 reads TGTGCCAGCAGCTTAGATGTATCGCTTGGTATCTACGGGGAGCTGTTTTTT. It is translated as CASSLDVSLGIYGELFF.

A remark on this clonotype: A much larger clone differs by one base, so this may be a read error. The chain joins TRBV12-3 or TRBV12-4 to TRBJ1-5; no clear D gene. There are 11 residues in the CDR3. Trimming took off 5 bases at V and 6 bases at J, with 5 bases between the two ends. CDR3 DNA sequence: TGTGCCAGCAGTGTGGGTCAGCCCCAGCATTTT. This codes for CASSVGQPQHF.

Only a few counts were recorded for this clonotype. This chain links TRBV7-2 with TRBJ2-7; D call uncertain. V gave up 1 base and J gave up 6 bases, with 4 bases separating them. The CDR3 extends over 11 amino acids. Looked up from germline, CDR1 is SGHTA and CDR2 is FQGNSA. CDR3 nucleotide sequence: TGTGCCAGCAGCTTAGTGGGCGAGCAGTACTTC. Its protein product is CASSLVGEQYF. Supplemented by reference TRBV7-2 and TRBJ2-7, the full variable domain reads GAGVSQSPSNKVTEKGKDVELRCDPISGHTALYWYRQSLGQGLEFLIYFQGNSAPDKSGLPSDRFSAERTGGSVSTLTIQRTQQEDSAVYLCASSLVGEQYFGPGTRLTVT.

The chain couples TRBV20-1 to TRBJ1-6; D unresolved. The CDR3 runs 16 residues. V lost 0 bases to trimming and J lost 0 bases, with 9 bases between them. Germline assignment: CDR1 DFQATT and CDR2 SNEGSKA (reference sequence). The CDR3 region has the DNA TGCAGTGCTAGAGAAGGAGGGAGCTCCTATAATTCACCCCTCCACTTT. Amino acid sequence: CSAREGGSSYNSPLHF.